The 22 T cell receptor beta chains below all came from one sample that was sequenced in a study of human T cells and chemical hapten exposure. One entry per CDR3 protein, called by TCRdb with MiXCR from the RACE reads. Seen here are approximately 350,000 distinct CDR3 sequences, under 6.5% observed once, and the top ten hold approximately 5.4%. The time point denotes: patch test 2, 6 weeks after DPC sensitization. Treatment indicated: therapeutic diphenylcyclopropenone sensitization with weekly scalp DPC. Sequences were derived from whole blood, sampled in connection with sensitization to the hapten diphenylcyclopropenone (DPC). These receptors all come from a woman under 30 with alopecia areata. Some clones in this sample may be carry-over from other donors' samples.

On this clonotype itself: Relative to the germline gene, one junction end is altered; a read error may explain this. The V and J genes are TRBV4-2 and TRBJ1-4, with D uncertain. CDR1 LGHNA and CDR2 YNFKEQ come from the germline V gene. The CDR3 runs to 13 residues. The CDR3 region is CASSQDNLPLLNF. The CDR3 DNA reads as TGTGCCAGCAGCCAAGATAATCTACCCTTATTGAATTTT.

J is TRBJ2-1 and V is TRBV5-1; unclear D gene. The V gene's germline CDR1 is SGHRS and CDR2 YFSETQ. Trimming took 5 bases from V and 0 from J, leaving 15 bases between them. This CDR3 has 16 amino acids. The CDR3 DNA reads TGCGCCAGCAGTCTCTCGAGTAGCCCCTCCTACAATGAGCAGTTCTTC. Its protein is CASSLSSSPSYNEQFF.

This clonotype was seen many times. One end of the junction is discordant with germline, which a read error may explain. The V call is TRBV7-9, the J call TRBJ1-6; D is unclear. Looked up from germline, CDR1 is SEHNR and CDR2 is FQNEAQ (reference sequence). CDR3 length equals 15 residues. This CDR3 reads CASSPREDPNSALHF. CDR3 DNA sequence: TGTGCCAGCAGCCCCAGAGAGGACCCTAATTCAGCCCTCCACTTT.

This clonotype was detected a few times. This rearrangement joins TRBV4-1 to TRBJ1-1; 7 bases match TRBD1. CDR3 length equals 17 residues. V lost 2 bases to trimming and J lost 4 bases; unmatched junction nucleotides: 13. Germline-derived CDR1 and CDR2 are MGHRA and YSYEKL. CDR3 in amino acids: CASSQRQGTEAGTEAFF. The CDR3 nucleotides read TGCGCCAGCAGCCAACGACAGGGAACAGAAGCGGGCACTGAAGCTTTCTTT.

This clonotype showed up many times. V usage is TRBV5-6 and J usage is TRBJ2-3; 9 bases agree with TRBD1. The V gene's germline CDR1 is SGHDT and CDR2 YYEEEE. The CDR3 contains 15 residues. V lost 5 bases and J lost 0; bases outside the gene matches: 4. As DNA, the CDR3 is TGTGCCAGCAGAATCGACAGGGGGAGCACAGATACGCAGTATTTT. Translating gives CASRIDRGSTDTQYF.

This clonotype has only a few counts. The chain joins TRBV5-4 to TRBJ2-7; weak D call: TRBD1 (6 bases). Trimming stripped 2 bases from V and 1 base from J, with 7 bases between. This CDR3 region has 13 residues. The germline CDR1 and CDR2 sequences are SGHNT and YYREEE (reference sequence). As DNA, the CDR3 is TGTGCCAGCAGCTTCGACAGGTCCTACGAGCAGTACTTC. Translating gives CASSFDRSYEQYF. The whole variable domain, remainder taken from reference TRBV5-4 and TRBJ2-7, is ETGVTQSPTHLIKTRGQQVTLRCSSQSGHNTVSWYQQALGQGPQFIFQYYREEENGRGNFPPRFSGLQFPNYSSELNVNALELDDSALYLCASSFDRSYEQYFGPGTRLTVT.

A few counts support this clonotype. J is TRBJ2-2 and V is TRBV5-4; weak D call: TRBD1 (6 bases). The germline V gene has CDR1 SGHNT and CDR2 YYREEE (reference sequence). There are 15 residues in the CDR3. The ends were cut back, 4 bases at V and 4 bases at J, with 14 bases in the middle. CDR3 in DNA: TGTGCCAGCAGCCCCCCGGGACAAACCACCGGGGAGCTGTTTTTT. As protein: CASSPPGQTTGELFF.

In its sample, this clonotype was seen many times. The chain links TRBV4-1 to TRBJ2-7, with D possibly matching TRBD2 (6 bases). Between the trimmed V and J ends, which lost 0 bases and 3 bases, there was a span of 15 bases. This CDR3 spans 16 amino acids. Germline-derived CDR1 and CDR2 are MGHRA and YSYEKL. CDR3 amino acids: CASSQDGASEVYEQYF. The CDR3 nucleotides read TGCGCCAGCAGCCAAGATGGGGCTAGCGAAGTCTACGAGCAGTACTTC.

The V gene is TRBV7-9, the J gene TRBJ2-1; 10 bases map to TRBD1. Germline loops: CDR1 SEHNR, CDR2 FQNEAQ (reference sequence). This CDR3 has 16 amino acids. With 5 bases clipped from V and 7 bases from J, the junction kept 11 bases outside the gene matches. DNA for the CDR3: TGTGCCAGCAGCACAAACCGGGACAGGGGTTGGAATGAGCAGTTCTTC. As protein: CASSTNRDRGWNEQFF.

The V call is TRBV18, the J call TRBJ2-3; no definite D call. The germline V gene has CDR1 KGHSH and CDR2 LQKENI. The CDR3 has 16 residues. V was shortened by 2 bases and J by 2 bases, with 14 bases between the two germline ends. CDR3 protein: CASSPDGVGYTDTQYF. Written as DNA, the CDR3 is TGTGCCAGCTCACCAGACGGAGTCGGATACACAGATACGCAGTATTTT.

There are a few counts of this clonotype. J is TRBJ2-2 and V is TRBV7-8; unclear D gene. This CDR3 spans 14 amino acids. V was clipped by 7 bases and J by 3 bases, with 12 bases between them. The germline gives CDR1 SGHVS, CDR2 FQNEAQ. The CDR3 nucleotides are TGTGCCAGCACTTCCGCAGTCTACACCGGGGAGCTGTTTTTT. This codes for CASTSAVYTGELFF.

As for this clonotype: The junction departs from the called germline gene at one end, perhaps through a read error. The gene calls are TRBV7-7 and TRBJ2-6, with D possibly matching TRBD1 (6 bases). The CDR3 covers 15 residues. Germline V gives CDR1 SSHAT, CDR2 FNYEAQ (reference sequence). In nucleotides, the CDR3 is TGTGCTAGCAGCGACAACAGGGCAGGGGCCAACGTCCTGACTTTC. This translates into CASSDNRAGANVLTF.

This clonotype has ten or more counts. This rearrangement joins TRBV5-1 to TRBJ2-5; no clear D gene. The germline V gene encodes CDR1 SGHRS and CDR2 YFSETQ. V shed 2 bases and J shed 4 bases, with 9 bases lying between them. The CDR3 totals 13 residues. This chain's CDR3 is CASSLRARETQYF. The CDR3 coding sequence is TGCGCCAGCAGCTTAAGGGCGCGAGAGACCCAGTACTTC.

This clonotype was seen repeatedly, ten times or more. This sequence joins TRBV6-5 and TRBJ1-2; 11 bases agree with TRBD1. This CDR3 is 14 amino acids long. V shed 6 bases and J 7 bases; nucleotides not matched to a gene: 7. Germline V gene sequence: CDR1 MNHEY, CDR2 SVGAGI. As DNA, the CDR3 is TGTGCCAGCAGACCGGGACAGGGGGAGGGTGGCTACACCTTC. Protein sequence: CASRPGQGEGGYTF.

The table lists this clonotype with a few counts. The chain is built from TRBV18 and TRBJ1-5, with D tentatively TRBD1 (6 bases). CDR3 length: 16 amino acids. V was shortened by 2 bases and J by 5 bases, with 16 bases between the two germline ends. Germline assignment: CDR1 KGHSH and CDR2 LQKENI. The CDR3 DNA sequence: TGTGCCAGCTCACCAGCGGGGGGGCTAAGGGATCAGCCCCAGCATTTT. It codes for CASSPAGGLRDQPQHF.

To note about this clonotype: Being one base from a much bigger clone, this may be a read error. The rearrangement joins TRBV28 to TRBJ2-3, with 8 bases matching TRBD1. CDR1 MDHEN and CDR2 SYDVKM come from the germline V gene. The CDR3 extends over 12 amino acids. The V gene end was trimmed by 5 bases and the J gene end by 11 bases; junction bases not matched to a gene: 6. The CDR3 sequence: CASSALGQVQYF. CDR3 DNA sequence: TGTGCCAGCAGTGCTCTGGGACAGGTGCAGTATTTT.

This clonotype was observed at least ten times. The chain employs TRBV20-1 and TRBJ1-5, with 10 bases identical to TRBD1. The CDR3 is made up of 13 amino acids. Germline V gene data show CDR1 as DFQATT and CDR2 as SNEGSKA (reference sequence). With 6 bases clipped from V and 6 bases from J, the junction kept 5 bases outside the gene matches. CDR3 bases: TGCAGTGCGAAGGGACAGGGGCGTCAGCCCCAGCATTTT. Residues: CSAKGQGRQPQHF.

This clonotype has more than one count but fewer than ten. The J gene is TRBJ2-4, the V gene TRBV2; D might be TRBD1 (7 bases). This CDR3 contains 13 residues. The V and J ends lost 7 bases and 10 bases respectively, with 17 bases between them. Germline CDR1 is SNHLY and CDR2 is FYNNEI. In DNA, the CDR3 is TGTGCCAGCAACGGACTACAGGGGAGTATTCAGTACTTC. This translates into CASNGLQGSIQYF.

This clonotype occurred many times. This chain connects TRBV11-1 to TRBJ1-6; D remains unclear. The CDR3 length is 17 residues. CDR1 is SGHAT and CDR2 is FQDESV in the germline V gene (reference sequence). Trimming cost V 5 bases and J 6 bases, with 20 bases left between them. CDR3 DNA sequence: TGTGCCAGCAGCCTAACAGCCATTGTTGGTGGTAATTCACCCCTCCACTTT. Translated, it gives CASSLTAIVGGNSPLHF.

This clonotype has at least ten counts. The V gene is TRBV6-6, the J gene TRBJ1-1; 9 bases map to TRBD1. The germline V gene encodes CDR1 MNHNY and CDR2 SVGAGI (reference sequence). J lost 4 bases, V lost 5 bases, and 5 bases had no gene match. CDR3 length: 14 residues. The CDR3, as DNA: TGTGCCAGCAGTACAGGGGGCCTCTTCACTGAAGCTTTCTTT. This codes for CASSTGGLFTEAFF.

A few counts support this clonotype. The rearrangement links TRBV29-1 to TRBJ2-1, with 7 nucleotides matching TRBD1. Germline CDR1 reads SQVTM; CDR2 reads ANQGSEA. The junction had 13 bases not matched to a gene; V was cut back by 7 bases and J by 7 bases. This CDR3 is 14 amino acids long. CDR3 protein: CSAYRGPARNEQFF. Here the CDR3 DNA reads TGCAGCGCCTACAGGGGCCCTGCTAGGAATGAGCAGTTCTTC.

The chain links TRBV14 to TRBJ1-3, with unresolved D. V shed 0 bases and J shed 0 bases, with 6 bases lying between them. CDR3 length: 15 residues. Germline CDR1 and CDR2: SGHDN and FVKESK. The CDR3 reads CASSQDRYSGNTIYF. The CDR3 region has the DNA TGTGCCAGCAGCCAAGACCGGTACTCTGGAAACACCATATATTTT. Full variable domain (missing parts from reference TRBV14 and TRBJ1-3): EAGVTQFPSHSVIEKGQTVTLRCDPISGHDNLYWYRRVMGKEIKFLLHFVKESKQDESGMPNNRFLAERTGGTYSTLKVQPAELEDSGVYFCASSQDRYSGNTIYFGEGSWLTVV.